These 2 T cell receptor beta chains were all obtained from the same sample, sequenced in a study of beta chain features in type 1 diabetes. The authors reverse transcribed all of the isolated RNA, so sequencing captured expressed TCRB transcripts. Measured with immunoSEQ multiplex PCR; TCRdb has only the in-frame clones, and not every one. The sample includes over 700,000 clones, 15% to 20% of them seen just once. Sequencing was done on a sample of naive CD4+ T cells from blood. All receptors derive from a woman in her late teens or twenties in good health.

The chain uses TRBV6-6 and TRBJ1-5, with D perhaps TRBD1 (5 bases). The CDR3 covers 14 residues. V was cut by 2 bases and J by 5 bases, with 10 bases left in between. Germline assignment: CDR1 MNHNY and CDR2 SVGAGI (reference sequence). The CDR3 DNA reads TGTGCCAGCAGTTACCAGGGATCGGATCAGCCCCAGCATTTT. This sequence encodes CASSYQGSDQPQHF.

The chain employs TRBV7-8 and TRBJ2-5, with 7 bases matching TRBD1. Germline V gene lookup returns CDR1 SGHVS and CDR2 FQNEAQ. V lost 0 bases, J lost 0 bases, and 7 bases stayed unmatched. This CDR3 is built from 17 residues. The DNA of the CDR3 is TGTGCCAGCAGCTTAGCGCCTAACAGGGGCCACCAAGAGACCCAGTACTTC. Amino acids: CASSLAPNRGHQETQYF.